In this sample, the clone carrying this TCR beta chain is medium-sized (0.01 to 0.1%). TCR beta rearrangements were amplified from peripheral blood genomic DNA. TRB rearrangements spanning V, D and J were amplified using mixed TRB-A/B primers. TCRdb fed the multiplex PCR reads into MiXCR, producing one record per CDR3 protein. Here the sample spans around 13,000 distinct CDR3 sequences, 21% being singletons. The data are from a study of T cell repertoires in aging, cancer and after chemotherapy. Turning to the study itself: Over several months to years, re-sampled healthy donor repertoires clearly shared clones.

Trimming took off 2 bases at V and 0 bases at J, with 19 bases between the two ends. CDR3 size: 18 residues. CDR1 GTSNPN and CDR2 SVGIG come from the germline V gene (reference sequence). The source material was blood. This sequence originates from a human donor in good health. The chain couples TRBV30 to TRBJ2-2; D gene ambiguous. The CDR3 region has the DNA TGTGCCTGGAGTCCCCCGGCGACCCTTAGCTCGAACACCGGGGAGCTGTTTTTT. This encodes CAWSPPATLSSNTGELFF.